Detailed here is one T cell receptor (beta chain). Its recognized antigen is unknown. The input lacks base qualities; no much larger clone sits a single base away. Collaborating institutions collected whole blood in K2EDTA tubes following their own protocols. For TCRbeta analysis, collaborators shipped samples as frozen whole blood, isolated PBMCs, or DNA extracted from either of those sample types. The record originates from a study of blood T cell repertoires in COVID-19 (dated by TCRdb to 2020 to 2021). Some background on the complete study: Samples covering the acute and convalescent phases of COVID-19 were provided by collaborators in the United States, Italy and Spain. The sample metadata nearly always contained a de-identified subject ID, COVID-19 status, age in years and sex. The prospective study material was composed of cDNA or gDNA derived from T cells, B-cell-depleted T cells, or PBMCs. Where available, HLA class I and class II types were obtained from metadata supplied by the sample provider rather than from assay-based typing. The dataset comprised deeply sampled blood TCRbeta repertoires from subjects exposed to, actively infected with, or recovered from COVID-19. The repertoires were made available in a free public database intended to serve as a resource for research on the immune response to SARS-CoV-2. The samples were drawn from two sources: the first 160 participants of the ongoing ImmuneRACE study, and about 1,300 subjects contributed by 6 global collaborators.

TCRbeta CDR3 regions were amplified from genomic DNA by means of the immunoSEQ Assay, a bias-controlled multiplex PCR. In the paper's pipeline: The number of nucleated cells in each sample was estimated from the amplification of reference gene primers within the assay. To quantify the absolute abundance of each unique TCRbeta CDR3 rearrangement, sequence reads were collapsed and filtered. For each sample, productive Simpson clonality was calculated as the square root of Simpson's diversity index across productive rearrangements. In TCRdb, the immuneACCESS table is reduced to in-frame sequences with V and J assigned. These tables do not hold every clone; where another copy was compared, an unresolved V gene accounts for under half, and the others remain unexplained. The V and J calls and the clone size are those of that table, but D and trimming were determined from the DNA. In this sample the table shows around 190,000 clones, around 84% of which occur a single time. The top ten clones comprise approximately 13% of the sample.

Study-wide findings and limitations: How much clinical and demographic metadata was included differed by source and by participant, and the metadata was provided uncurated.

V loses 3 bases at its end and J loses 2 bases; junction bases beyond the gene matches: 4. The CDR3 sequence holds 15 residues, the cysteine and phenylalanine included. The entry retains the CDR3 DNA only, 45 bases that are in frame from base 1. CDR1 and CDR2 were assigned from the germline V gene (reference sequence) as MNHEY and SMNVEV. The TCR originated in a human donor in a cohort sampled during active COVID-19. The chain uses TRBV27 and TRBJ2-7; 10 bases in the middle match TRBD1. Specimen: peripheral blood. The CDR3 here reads CASSFADRGPYEQYF. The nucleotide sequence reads TGTGCCAGCAGTTTCGCCGACAGGGGGCCCTACGAGCAGTACTTC.